This record looks at one T cell receptor beta chain sequence and its context. Its cognate antigen is unknown. The data originate from a study of shared clonotypes between healthy human individuals. Authors' data handling: Because ImmunoSEQ provided only junction sequences with no quality scores, the filtering differed. Produced via immunoSEQ multiplex PCR; TCRdb's table is partial and in-frame only. The DNA gave D and trimming, while V, J and clone size come from that table. The data show a few million clones, with just under 95% seen just once and around 0.38% held by the top ten. Study-level findings and limits: Across subsets, estimated richness was generally greater for naive than for memory populations. When naive CD4 clonotypes were compared across a few donors, around 4.6% were shared.

The donors were all Caucasian adults (living in Nashville, Tennessee). V shed 5 bases and J shed 6 bases, with 6 bases lying between them. Germline V gene data show CDR1 as MNHEY and CDR2 as SVGAGI. This CDR3 comprises 11 residues. The sequenced material came from naive CD4+ T cells from PBMCs. Subset reported: CD45RA+ positively selected. The rearrangement uses TRBV6-5 and TRBJ2-3; the D gene could be TRBD1 or TRBD2 (5 bases each). This clonotype originated in a man between 18 and 29 years old in good health. Some clones in this sample may be carry-over from other donors' samples. CDR3 sequence: CASSRDDTQYF. For the CDR3, the DNA is TGTGCCAGCAGTAGGGACGATACGCAGTATTTT.